Reported below is one T cell receptor beta chain. Its antigen is currently unknown. CDR1 and CDR2 from the germline V gene are MDHEN and SYDVKM. The CDR3 covers 14 residues. The V and J ends lost 3 bases and 1 base respectively, with 9 bases between them. The sample is drawn from a study of T-cell reconstitution after alpha-beta-depleted transplantation in children. Unique molecular identifiers were incorporated when the TCRbeta library was constructed. TCRdb re-called the PCR reads with MiXCR, one entry per CDR3 protein. The table shows over 80,000 distinct CDR3 sequences, with roughly a quarter occurring only once. Whole-study results and caveats: Where alpha-beta T cells came from about two months after transplant was reportedly several hundred expanded graft clones. Surviving recipient T cells and intrathymic progenitors accounted for some patients' high TCRbeta diversity at day 60. By one year post-transplant, T-cell counts and diversity largely arose from T cells that were newly produced.

This receptor was obtained from a boy aged 2 to 10 with acute lymphoblastic leukemia, due to receive a stem cell transplant. This chain connects TRBV28 to TRBJ1-2; D possibly corresponds to TRBD1 (5 bases). The sample here was PBMCs, taken before TCRalphabeta/CD19-depleted stem cell transplant. CDR3 residues: CASSLTDLNYGYTF. CDR3 coding DNA: TGTGCCAGCAGTTTGACAGACCTTAACTATGGCTACACCTTC.